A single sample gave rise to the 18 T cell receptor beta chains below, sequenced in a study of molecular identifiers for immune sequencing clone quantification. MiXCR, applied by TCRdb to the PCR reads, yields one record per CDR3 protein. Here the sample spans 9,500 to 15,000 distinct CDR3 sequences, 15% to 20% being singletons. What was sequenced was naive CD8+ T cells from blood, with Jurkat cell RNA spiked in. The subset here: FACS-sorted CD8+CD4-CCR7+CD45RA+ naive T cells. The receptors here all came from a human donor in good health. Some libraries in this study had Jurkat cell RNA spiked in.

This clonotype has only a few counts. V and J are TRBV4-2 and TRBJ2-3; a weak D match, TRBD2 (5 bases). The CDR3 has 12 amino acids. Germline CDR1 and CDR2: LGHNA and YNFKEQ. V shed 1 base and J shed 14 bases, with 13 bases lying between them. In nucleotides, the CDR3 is TGTGCCAGCAGCCAAGGAGGGTTTCTGCCGTATTTT. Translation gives CASSQGGFLPYF.

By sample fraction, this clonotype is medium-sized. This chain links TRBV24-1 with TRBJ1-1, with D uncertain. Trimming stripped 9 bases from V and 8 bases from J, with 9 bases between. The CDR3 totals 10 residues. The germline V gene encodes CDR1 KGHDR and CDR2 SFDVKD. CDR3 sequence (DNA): TGTGCCACCCACCCGGGGGAAGCTTTCTTT. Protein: CATHPGEAFF.

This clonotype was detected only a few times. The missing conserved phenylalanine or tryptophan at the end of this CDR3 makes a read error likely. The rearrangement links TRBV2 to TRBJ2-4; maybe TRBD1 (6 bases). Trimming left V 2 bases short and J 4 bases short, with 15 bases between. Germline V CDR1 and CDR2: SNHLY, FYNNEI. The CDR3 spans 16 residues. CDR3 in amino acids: CASSESFQGLKNIQYS. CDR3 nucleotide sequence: TGTGCCAGCAGTGAAAGTTTTCAGGGGCTAAAAAACATTCAGTACTCC.

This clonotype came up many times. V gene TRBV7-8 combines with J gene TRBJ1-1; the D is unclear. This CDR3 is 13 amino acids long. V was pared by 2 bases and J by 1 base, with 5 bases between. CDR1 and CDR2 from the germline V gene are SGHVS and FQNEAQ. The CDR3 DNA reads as TGTGCCAGCAGCTTACAGTGGAACACTGAAGCTTTCTTT. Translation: CASSLQWNTEAFF.

The CDR3 DNA is TGCAGTGCTACAGGTGGGGGCGCGTACTCCTACAATGAGCAGTTCTTC. It is translated as CSATGGGAYSYNEQFF. J is TRBJ2-1 and V is TRBV20-1; TRBD1 might be the D (6 bases). The V gene's germline CDR1 is DFQATT and CDR2 SNEGSKA (reference sequence). Trimming took 4 bases from V and 0 from J, leaving 16 bases between them. This CDR3 comprises 16 residues.

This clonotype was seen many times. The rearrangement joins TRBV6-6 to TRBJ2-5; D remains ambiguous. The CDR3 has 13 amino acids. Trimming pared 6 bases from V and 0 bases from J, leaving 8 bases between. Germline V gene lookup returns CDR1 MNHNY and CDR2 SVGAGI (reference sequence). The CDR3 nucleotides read TGTGCCAGCAGCCCTATCAACCAAGAGACCCAGTACTTC. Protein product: CASSPINQETQYF.

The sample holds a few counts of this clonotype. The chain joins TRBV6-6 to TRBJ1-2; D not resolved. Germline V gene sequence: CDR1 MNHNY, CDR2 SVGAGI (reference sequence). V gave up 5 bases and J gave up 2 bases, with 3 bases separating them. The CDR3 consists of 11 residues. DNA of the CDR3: TGTGCCAGCAGTCAAAACTATGGCTACACCTTC. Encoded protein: CASSQNYGYTF.

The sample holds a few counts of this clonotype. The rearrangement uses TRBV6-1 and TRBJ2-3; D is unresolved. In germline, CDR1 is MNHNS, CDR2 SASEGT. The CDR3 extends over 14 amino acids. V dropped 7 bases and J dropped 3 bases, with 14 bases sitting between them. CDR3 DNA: TGTGCCAGCACAAGCATGGGTACGACAGATACGCAGTATTTT. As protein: CASTSMGTTDTQYF.

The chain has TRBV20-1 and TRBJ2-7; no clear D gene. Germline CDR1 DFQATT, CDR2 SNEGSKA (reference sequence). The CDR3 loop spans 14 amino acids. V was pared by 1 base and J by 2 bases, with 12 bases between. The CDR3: CSARGPQVAYEQYF. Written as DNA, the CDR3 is TGCAGTGCTAGAGGCCCTCAGGTCGCCTACGAGCAGTACTTC.

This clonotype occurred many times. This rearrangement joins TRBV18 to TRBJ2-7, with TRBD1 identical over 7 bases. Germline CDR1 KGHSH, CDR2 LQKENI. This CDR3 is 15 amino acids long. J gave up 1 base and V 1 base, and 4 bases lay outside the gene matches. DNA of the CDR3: TGTGCCAGCTCACCACTAGAGGGGGCTTCCTACGAGCAGTACTTC. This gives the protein CASSPLEGASYEQYF.

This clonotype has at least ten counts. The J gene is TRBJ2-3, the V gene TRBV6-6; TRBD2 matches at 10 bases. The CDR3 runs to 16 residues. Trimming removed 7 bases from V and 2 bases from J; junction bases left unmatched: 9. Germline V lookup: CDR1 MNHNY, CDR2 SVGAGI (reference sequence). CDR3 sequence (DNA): TGTGCCAGCAACGAACGACTAGCGGGTGTCACAGATACGCAGTATTTT. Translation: CASNERLAGVTDTQYF.

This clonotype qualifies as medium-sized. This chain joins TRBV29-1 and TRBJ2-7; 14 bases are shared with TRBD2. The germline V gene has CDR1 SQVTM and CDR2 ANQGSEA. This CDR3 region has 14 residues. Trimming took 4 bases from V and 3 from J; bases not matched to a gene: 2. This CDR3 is CSVAGLAGVYEQYF. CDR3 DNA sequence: TGCAGCGTTGCGGGACTAGCGGGAGTCTACGAGCAGTACTTC.

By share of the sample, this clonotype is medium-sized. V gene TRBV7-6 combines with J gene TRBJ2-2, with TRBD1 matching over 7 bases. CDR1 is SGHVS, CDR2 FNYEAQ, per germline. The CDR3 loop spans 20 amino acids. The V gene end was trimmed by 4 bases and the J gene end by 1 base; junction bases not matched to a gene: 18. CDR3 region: CASSSHPDSGGWENTGELFF. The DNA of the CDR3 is TGTGCCAGCAGCTCCCACCCAGACTCAGGGGGATGGGAGAACACCGGGGAGCTGTTTTTT.

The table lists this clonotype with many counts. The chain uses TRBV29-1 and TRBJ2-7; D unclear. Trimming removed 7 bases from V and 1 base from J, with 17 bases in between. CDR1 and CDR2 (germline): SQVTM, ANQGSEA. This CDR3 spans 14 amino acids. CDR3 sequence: CSATRPGKSYEQYF. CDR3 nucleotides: TGCAGCGCAACCCGCCCGGGTAAGTCCTACGAGCAGTACTTC.

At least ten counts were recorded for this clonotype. The CDR3 DNA sequence: TGTGCCAGCAGTGAAAGGCTAGCGGGAGTGCAAGATACGCAGTATTTT. The encoded protein is CASSERLAGVQDTQYF. V and J are TRBV6-1 and TRBJ2-3; TRBD2 aligns across 10 bases. The V gene end was trimmed by 2 bases and the J gene end by 5 bases; junction bases not matched to a gene: 7. Germline CDR1 and CDR2: MNHNS and SASEGT. The CDR3 length is 16 residues.

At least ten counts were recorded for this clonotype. The CDR3 protein is CASRPGQGAYEQYF. The CDR3 nucleotides read TGTGCCAGCAGGCCGGGACAGGGAGCCTACGAGCAGTACTTC. The chain has TRBV28 and TRBJ2-7; 9 bases align to TRBD1. V was pared by 6 bases and J by 2 bases, with 5 bases of the junction left unmatched. Germline V gene sequence: CDR1 MDHEN, CDR2 SYDVKM. The CDR3 has 14 amino acids.

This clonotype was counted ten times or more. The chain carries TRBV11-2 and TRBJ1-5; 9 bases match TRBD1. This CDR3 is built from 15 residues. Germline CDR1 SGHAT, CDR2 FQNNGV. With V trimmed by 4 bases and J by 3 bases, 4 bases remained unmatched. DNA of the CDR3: TGTGCCAGCAGCTCGGGGACAGGGATCAATCAGCCCCAGCATTTT. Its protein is CASSSGTGINQPQHF.

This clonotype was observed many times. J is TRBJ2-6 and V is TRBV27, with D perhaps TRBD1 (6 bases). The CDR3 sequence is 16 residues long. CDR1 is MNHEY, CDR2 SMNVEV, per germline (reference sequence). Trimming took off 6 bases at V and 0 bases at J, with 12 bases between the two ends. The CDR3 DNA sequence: TGTGCCAGCAGCCCGGGACAAATCTCTGGGGCCAACGTCCTGACTTTC. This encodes CASSPGQISGANVLTF.